The sequence of this T cell receptor beta chain was determined in a study of T and B cells in COVID-19 patients. Study summary: Blood was sampled from COVID-19 patients who were either actively infected or recovered. Of roughly 22 active-infection patients, 12 were critically ill with mechanical ventilation or extracorporeal membrane oxygenation.

Study-wide results and caveats: CD4+, regulatory T cell, CD8+ and sorted SARS-CoV-2-responsive or tetramer+ T cells were not yet sequenced. Active COVID-19 showed highly clonal TRB repertoires; recovery showed diversity and richness above healthy donors.

TRB rearrangements were amplified by multiplex PCR with BIOMED2 TRB-A/B primers. TCRdb used MiXCR to reprocess the multiplex PCR reads, holding one entry per CDR3 protein. This sample carries 7,000 to 9,000 distinct CDR3 sequences, approximately 37% of them seen once, and the ten largest clones take over 45%. Each TRB amplification used roughly 230-550 ng of genomic DNA from blood. Remarks on this clonotype: Its antigen is unidentified.

CDR3 length: 14 amino acids. Trimming took off 7 bases at V and 6 bases at J, with 19 bases between the two ends. The J gene is TRBJ2-7, the V gene TRBV12-3 or TRBV12-4; D possibly corresponds to TRBD1 (6 bases). The sequencing input was blood. The sequence was collected from a human donor with active COVID-19. CDR3: CASTLGAGLGEQYF. In DNA, the CDR3 is TGTGCCAGCACCTTGGGGGCAGGTCTCGGCGAGCAGTACTTC.